This record concerns one TCR beta chain sequence. What it binds is unknown. These data belong to a study of T cells after posttransplantation cyclophosphamide. Study-level results: Later post-transplant blood repertoires were often dominated by donor CD8+ memory clones. TRB overlap between skin or GI tissue T cells and blood was limited. Recipient CMV seropositivity and CMV reactivation strongly tracked TRB clonality.

This CDR3 contains 16 residues. The germline gives CDR1 SGHDT, CDR2 YYEEEE. The V segment lost 2 bases and the J segment 6 bases; nucleotides outside the gene matches: 8. TCRdb's table, derived via immunoSEQ multiplex PCR, lists solely in-frame clones and lacks some. This sample has roughly 6,700 clones, with approximately 82% found just once. Busulfan-fludarabine conditioning, marrow transplant, and cyclophosphamide on days +3 and +4 were administered. This receptor was identified in a female patient in her fifties who received an allogeneic stem cell transplant from a related donor, was CMV-positive, and had no GVHD. The graft donor may be the source of some T cells. This specimen consisted of CD8+ T cells sorted from PBMCs, obtained 1404 days after allogeneic stem cell transplant with posttransplant cyclophosphamide. The chain recombines TRBV5-6 with TRBJ2-2, with 9 bases fitting TRBD2. The CDR3 DNA sequence: TGTGCCAGCAGCTTCGGAGTAGCGGGAGATTCCGGGGAGCTGTTTTTT. As protein: CASSFGVAGDSGELFF. The entire variable domain, with the rest obtained from reference TRBV5-6 and TRBJ2-2, is as follows: DAGVTQSPTHLIKTRGQQVTLRCSPKSGHDTVSWYQQALGQGPQFIFQYYEEEERQRGNFPDRFSGHQFPNYSSELNVNALLLGDSALYLCASSFGVAGDSGELFFGEGSRLTVL.